This TCR beta chain came from a study of type 1 and type 2 diabetes patients. At the level of the study: Participants included type 1 and type 2 diabetes patients plus nondiabetic controls.

This CDR3 spans 15 amino acids. Looked up from germline, CDR1 is SGHVS and CDR2 is FNYEAQ. PCR was run on genomic DNA. The TCR beta CDR3 region was amplified using 30 forward and 13 reverse primers. TCRdb reprocessed the multiplex PCR reads with MiXCR, giving one entry per CDR3 protein. The sample consists of about 250,000 distinct CDR3 sequences, more than 45% of them appearing once. The specimen was peripheral blood mononuclear cells (PBMCs). The chain links TRBV7-6 to TRBJ2-5; TRBD1 matches 10 bases. Near its end, the DNA agrees better with TRBJ2-7, so the J call may be wrong. This clonotype was sampled from a man between 18 and 29 years old with type 2 diabetes. The CDR3: CASSNAGTGVDEQYF. CDR3 coding DNA: TGTGCCAGCAGCAACGCCGGGACAGGGGTGGACGAGCAGTACTTC.